This T cell receptor beta chain comes out of a study of cytomegalovirus exposure and HLA in healthy donors. Study outcomes and limitations: The classifier was said to identify cytomegalovirus status with high specificity and sensitivity.

The PCR contained 60 Vbeta and 13 Jbeta primers. The authors' processing: A later analysis tallied 87 million or so unique TCR beta chains, around 10 million of them shared. Profiled with immunoSEQ multiplex PCR; TCRdb holds only in-frame clones, not every one. V and J calls and clone size come straight from that table; D and trimming were deduced from the DNA. This sample has about 150,000 clones, with around 79% found just once. Of note for this clone: Its antigen remains unidentified.

The material sequenced was PBMCs. The sequence was obtained from a man aged 25 to 45 in good health and CMV-seropositive.

CDR3 nucleotide sequence: TGTGCCATCAGTCCGGGGGGCACTAACTATGGCTACACCTTC. It encodes CAISPGGTNYGYTF. The chain links TRBV10-3 to TRBJ1-2; a possible D gene is TRBD1 (6 bases). The CDR3 runs to 14 residues. Germline V gives CDR1 ENHRY, CDR2 SYGVKD. The germline V and J ends were trimmed by 5 bases and 0 bases, with 10 bases remaining between them.